This record concerns one TCR beta chain sequence. Its antigen remains unknown. The data derive from a study of cytomegalovirus exposure and HLA in healthy donors. Study-wide results and limits: Most TCR sequences were rare, but some public TCRs occurred in many donors. That first-cohort TCR clusters tended to co-occur in the approximately 120 validation repertoires was found in a later analysis.

The CDR3 covers 16 residues. With 3 bases removed from V and 4 bases from J, the gap between germline ends came to 18 bases. Germline CDR1 MGHRA, CDR2 YSYEKL. Profiled with immunoSEQ multiplex PCR; TCRdb holds only in-frame clones, not every one. The table lists over 200,000 clones, about 86% of them singletons, with around 3% in the top ten. This clonotype was sampled from a woman between 18 and 29 years old in good health and CMV-seronegative. The chain links TRBV4-1 to TRBJ1-2, with TRBD1 as a possible D gene (5 bases). Sample: PBMCs. CDR3 DNA: TGCGCCAGCAGCCACAGCAGGACGACAGAGCCCTATGGCTACACCTTC. Its protein is CASSHSRTTEPYGYTF.